The entry that follows covers one T cell receptor beta chain sequence. These data belong to a study of blood T cell repertoires in COVID-19. The wider study: The origin of the acute and convalescent COVID-19 samples was the United States, Italy and Spain. Nucleic acid was either cDNA or gDNA, and it came from T cells, B-cell-depleted T cells, or PBMCs.

Unmatched junction bases numbered 11, after V lost 4 bases and J lost 1 base. Germline lookup yields CDR1 SGHNT and CDR2 YYREEE (reference sequence). This CDR3 is 17 amino acids long. Authors' methods: Reference gene primers were amplified, and this amplification served to estimate nucleated cell counts. The assay was immunoSEQ multiplex PCR, and TCRdb's table has in-frame clones only and misses some. The V and J calls and clone size come from that table; D and trimming were worked out from the DNA. This repertoire shows about 81,000 clones, about 95% found once; its top ten account for around 4.2%. This TCR was sampled from a human donor with active COVID-19. The donor label of this sample is uncertain. Sequencing was carried out using peripheral blood. This chain joins TRBV5-4 and TRBJ2-1, with 7 bases lining up with TRBD2. The chain's CDR3 is CASSPGGGANSYNEQFF. The CDR3 region has the DNA TGTGCCAGCAGCCCGGGGGGAGGAGCCAATTCCTACAATGAGCAGTTCTTC.